The 17 T cell receptor beta chains given below trace back to one sample, sequenced in a study of shared clonotypes between healthy human individuals. Naive CD8 cells were CD45RO-negative, positively selected for CCR7, excluding terminally differentiated effector memory CD45RA+ cells. TCRdb's table, derived via immunoSEQ multiplex PCR, lists solely in-frame clones and lacks some. The data show 550,000 to 750,000 clones, roughly 96% seen once. The sequenced material came from naive CD8+ T cells sorted from blood. These receptors were collected from a woman in her twenties or thirties in good health.

The chain carries TRBV5-6 and TRBJ2-1; D is perhaps TRBD1 (6 bases). Trimming removed 4 bases from V and 12 bases from J, with 17 bases in between. The CDR3 has 13 residues. Germline lookup yields CDR1 SGHDT and CDR2 YYEEEE. This CDR3 is CASSLTYQGLQFF. The CDR3 DNA reads TGTGCCAGCAGCCTAACATATCAGGGGTTGCAGTTCTTC.

The V gene is TRBV7-2, the J gene TRBJ2-1; perhaps TRBD2 as D (5 bases). Germline V gene data show CDR1 as SGHTA and CDR2 as FQGNSA. This CDR3 contains 16 residues. V dropped 4 bases and J dropped 0 bases, with 13 bases sitting between them. The CDR3 protein is CASSSRAASSYNEQFF. The CDR3 DNA is TGTGCCAGCAGCTCCAGAGCGGCGAGCTCCTACAATGAGCAGTTCTTC.

V is TRBV2 and J is TRBJ1-2; D is perhaps TRBD1 (5 bases). Germline V lookup: CDR1 SNHLY, CDR2 FYNNEI. With 7 bases removed from V and 2 bases from J, the gap between germline ends came to 14 bases. The CDR3 runs to 14 residues. The CDR3 reads CASIVTELNYGYTF. The DNA for the CDR3 is TGTGCCAGCATCGTGACAGAATTAAACTATGGCTACACCTTC.

The V call is TRBV19, the J call TRBJ1-5, with 9 positions matching TRBD1. Germline CDR1 and CDR2: LNHDA and SQIVND (reference sequence). J gave up 3 bases and V 5 bases, and 11 bases lay outside the gene matches. This CDR3 comprises 17 residues. Here the CDR3 reads CASSPSGGDRVNQPQHF. CDR3 nucleotide sequence: TGTGCCAGTAGTCCCTCGGGAGGGGACAGGGTCAATCAGCCCCAGCATTTT.

This rearrangement joins TRBV7-2 to TRBJ1-3, with no clear D. Trimming removed 0 bases at V and 4 bases at J, with 16 bases between. The CDR3 is 17 residues long. The germline V gene encodes CDR1 SGHTA and CDR2 FQGNSA. The CDR3 here is CASSLANIFVGGNTIYF. The CDR3 region has the DNA TGTGCCAGCAGCTTAGCTAACATCTTCGTAGGAGGAAACACCATATATTTT.

The chain has TRBV7-9 and TRBJ1-4; tentative D call: TRBD1 (5 bases). The germline gives CDR1 SEHNR, CDR2 FQNEAQ (reference sequence). V was shortened by 5 bases and J by 7 bases, with 8 bases between the two germline ends. The CDR3 runs 12 residues. DNA of the CDR3: TGTGCCAGCAGCATCAGGGCTGAAAAACTGTTTTTT. It encodes CASSIRAEKLFF.

In DNA form, the CDR3 reads TGTGCCAGCAGTTTATCCCGGGACAGGGACTATAGCAATCAGCCCCAGCATTTT. Translated: CASSLSRDRDYSNQPQHF. The J gene is TRBJ1-5, the V gene TRBV27; 9 nucleotides agree with TRBD1. V gave up 0 bases and J gave up 0 bases; unmatched junction bases: 6. In germline, CDR1 is MNHEY, CDR2 SMNVEV (reference sequence). The CDR3 covers 18 residues.

The gene calls are TRBV11-2 and TRBJ1-4, with TRBD1 as a possible D gene (5 bases). The CDR3 runs 14 residues. V was trimmed by 7 bases and J by 3 bases, leaving 12 bases between them. Looked up from germline, CDR1 is SGHAT and CDR2 is FQNNGV. The CDR3 protein is CASNNRRPNEKLFF. The CDR3, as DNA: TGTGCCAGCAACAACAGGAGGCCTAATGAAAAACTGTTTTTT.

This chain links TRBV19 with TRBJ2-7; the D gene is possibly TRBD2 (5 bases). The CDR3 runs 14 residues. The V end was cut by 5 bases, the J end by 2 bases, with 13 bases between. The germline CDR1 and CDR2 sequences are LNHDA and SQIVND (reference sequence). In nucleotides, the CDR3 is TGTGCCAGTAGTCTCCGCGGGCGTACCTACGAGCAGTACTTC. This encodes CASSLRGRTYEQYF.

The chain recombines TRBV7-8 with TRBJ2-2; tentative D call: TRBD2 (5 bases). The CDR3 runs to 14 residues. From germline, CDR1 is SGHVS and CDR2 FQNEAQ. Trimming removed 3 bases from V and 4 bases from J, with 9 bases in between. The CDR3 protein is CASSFRGRTGELFF. CDR3 coding DNA: TGTGCCAGCAGCTTCCGAGGGCGCACCGGGGAGCTGTTTTTT.

The CDR3 DNA reads as TGTGCCAGCAGTTTATTGGGGATGAATGAGCAGTTCTTC. Protein: CASSLLGMNEQFF. This chain joins TRBV27 and TRBJ2-1, with no clear D. Germline assignment: CDR1 MNHEY and CDR2 SMNVEV (reference sequence). This CDR3 spans 13 amino acids. V dropped 1 base and J dropped 7 bases, with 8 bases sitting between them.

The chain carries TRBV19 and TRBJ2-7, with D maybe TRBD1 (6 bases). CDR3 length: 14 amino acids. Germline V gene lookup returns CDR1 LNHDA and CDR2 SQIVND (reference sequence). The V end lost 5 bases, the J end lost 4 bases, and 15 bases lay between the germline ends. CDR3 nucleotides: TGTGCCAGTAGTGGTGGGACACAAAATTACGAGCAGTACTTC. Translation: CASSGGTQNYEQYF. Looking up the rest from reference TRBV19 and TRBJ2-7 gives the full variable domain: DGGITQSPKYLFRKEGQNVTLSCEQNLNHDAMYWYRQDPGQGLRLIYYSQIVNDFQKGDIAEGYSVSREKKESFPLTVTSAQKNPTAFYLCASSGGTQNYEQYFGPGTRLTVT.

Only a few counts were recorded for this clone. The J gene is TRBJ1-5, the V gene TRBV4-2; tentatively, D is TRBD1 (5 bases). The germline V gene has CDR1 LGHNA and CDR2 YNFKEQ. V shed 5 bases and J shed 0 bases, with 14 bases lying between them. This CDR3 region has 16 residues. CDR3 loop: CASSDTGGVSNQPQHF. The CDR3 DNA reads TGTGCCAGCAGCGACACTGGGGGAGTTAGCAATCAGCCCCAGCATTTT.

V gene TRBV29-1 combines with J gene TRBJ2-5; TRBD2 agrees at 12 bases. V lost 4 bases to trimming and J lost 4 bases; unmatched junction nucleotides: 7. Looked up from germline, CDR1 is SQVTM and CDR2 is ANQGSEA. The CDR3 spans 15 residues. DNA for the CDR3: TGCAGCGTTGGTGCTAGCGGGAGGGCCGGAGAGACCCAGTACTTC. Translation gives CSVGASGRAGETQYF.

V is TRBV29-1 and J is TRBJ2-4; D uncertain. The CDR3 extends over 12 amino acids. V was cut by 1 base and J by 9 bases, with 10 bases left in between. Germline V lookup: CDR1 SQVTM, CDR2 ANQGSEA. CDR3 in amino acids: CSVEASDGIQYF. CDR3 DNA sequence: TGCAGCGTTGAAGCCTCGGACGGCATTCAGTACTTC.

The genes are TRBV27 and TRBJ1-5; no firm D call. The CDR3 is made up of 14 amino acids. Germline-derived CDR1 and CDR2 are MNHEY and SMNVEV (reference sequence). V lost 1 base, J lost 6 bases, and 10 bases lay in between. DNA for the CDR3: TGTGCCAGCAGTTTATTATCCGGGTTTCAGCCCCAGCATTTT. Translation gives CASSLLSGFQPQHF.

The V and J genes are TRBV5-1 and TRBJ1-1; D perhaps matches TRBD1 (6 bases). V was clipped by 6 bases and J by 1 base, with 10 bases between them. CDR3 length: 13 amino acids. Germline V gene lookup returns CDR1 SGHRS and CDR2 YFSETQ. The CDR3 nucleotides read TGCGCCAGCAAACCGGGACAGAACACTGAAGCTTTCTTT. Protein: CASKPGQNTEAFF.